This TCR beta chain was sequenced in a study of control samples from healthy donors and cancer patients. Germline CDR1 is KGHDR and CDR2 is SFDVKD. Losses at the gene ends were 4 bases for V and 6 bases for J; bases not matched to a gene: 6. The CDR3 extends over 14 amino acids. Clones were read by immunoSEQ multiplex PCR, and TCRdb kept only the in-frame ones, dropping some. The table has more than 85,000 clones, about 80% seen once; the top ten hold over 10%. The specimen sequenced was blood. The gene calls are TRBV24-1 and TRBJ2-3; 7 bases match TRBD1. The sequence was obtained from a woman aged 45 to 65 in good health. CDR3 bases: TGTGCCACCAGTGACACACAGGGGTGGGATACGCAGTATTTT. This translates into CATSDTQGWDTQYF.